This T cell receptor beta chain was retrieved from a study of tumor-infiltrating lymphocytes in oesophageal squamous cell carcinoma. Germline V gene data show CDR1 as SGHTA and CDR2 as FQGNSA. Unmatched junction bases numbered 8, after V lost 5 bases and J lost 2 bases. This CDR3 spans 16 amino acids. TCRdb reanalysed the PCR reads using MiXCR and keeps one entry per CDR3 protein. The sample lists 15,000 to 20,000 distinct CDR3 sequences; 50% were seen once. Sequenced sample: esophageal tumor tissue. The rearrangement links TRBV7-2 to TRBJ2-3; 9 bases match TRBD2. The clonotype originates from a male donor with esophageal squamous cell carcinoma. The CDR3 nucleotides are TGTGCCAGCAGCCAGGGGCTAGCGGGAAACACAGATACGCAGTATTTT. The encoded protein is CASSQGLAGNTDTQYF.